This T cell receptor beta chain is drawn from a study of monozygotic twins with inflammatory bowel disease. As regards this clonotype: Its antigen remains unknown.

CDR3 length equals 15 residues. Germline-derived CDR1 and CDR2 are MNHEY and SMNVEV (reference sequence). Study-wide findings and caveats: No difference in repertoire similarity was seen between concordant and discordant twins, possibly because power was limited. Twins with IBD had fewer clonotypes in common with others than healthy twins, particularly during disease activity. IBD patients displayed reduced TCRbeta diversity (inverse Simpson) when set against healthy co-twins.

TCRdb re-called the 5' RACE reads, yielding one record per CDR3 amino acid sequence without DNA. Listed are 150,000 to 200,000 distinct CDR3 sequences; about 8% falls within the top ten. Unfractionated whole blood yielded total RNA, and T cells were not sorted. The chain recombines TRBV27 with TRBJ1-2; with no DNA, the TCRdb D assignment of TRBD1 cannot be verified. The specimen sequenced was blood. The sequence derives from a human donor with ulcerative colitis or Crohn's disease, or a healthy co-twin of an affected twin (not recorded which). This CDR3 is CASSSGGGAVYGYTF.